The T cell receptor beta chain under discussion was sequenced for a study of T cell clonotyping in hematopoietic cell transplantation (TCRdb year 2021). Background on the whole study: The study collected some 140 blood samples from 30 to 35 consecutive transplant recipients and their related donors. Recruitment of patients was conducted between 2015 and early 2017, and follow-up was continued until late 2020 or death.

Blood samples for TCR beta sequencing were given by related transplant donors. Nuclei Lysis Solution was used to extract genomic DNA from fresh or cryopreserved unfractionated peripheral blood mononuclear cells. Summary of the overall study and its limitations: Broader posttransplant TCR repertoire diversity was predicted by donor and pretransplant recipient Inverse Simpson Index values. After transplant, TCR diversity in recipients dropped, and pathologically expanded clonotypes increased progressively from day 30 to day 180. Recipient repertoires showed only a small fraction of overlap with donor repertoires, and over 95% appeared de novo at the given depth. Sample size was limited, and cells were not sorted, so CD4 and CD8 repertoire contributions could not be separated.

The immunoSEQ assay, a bias-controlled multiplex PCR with V- and J-specific primers, was used to amplify TCR beta CDR3 regions from genomic DNA. In a second PCR step, the CDR3 amplicons were tagged with a proprietary barcode plus Illumina adapter sequences. An Illumina MiSeq instrument was used for sequencing of the CDR3 libraries. For the original study's pipeline: immunoSEQ Analyzer 3.0 was used for export and quality control, with R Bioconductor and Immunarch used for downstream analyses. Repertoire metrics were calculated using only productive rearrangements within the normalized downsampled data set. In the normalized cohort, clonotypes with more than 5 templates were defined as pathologically expanded. Repertoire diversity was measured with the Inverse Simpson Index. To capture all clonotypes, CMV-specificity analyses were performed on the non-normalized data set. Sourced from immuneACCESS, this table was stored by TCRdb with only in-frame sequences that have V and J called. A share of the clones is absent; for the studies checked, an unresolved V gene accounts for under half, and the remainder has no known explanation. V and J calls and clone size are copied from that table; D and trimming were computed from the DNA. Here the sample has approximately 30,000 clones; about 94% occur a single time. The ten largest clones add up to less than 1.5% of the sample.

In regard to this clone: Its antigen remains unidentified. The sample holds no much larger clone one base away, and base qualities are not on file.

This TCR was sampled from a man between 50 and 59 years old in good health. Some clones in this sample may be carry-over from other donors' samples. What was sequenced was peripheral blood mononuclear cells.

The sequenced DNA: TGTGCCAGCAGCGTAGACCCCATGGGGGCCAACGTCCTGACTTTC. This sequence encodes CASSVDPMGANVLTF. Recombination joined TRBV9 with TRBJ2-6; the D segment cannot be called with confidence. The V end loses 0 bases and the J end loses 4 bases, and a stretch of 8 bases separates them. The CDR3 numbers 15 residues from cysteine through phenylalanine. The DNA shown is the 45-base CDR3, in frame from base 1. CDR1 is given as SGDLS and CDR2 as YYNGEE, both from the germline V gene.